Detailed here is one TCR beta chain. This clone was seen repeatedly, ten times or more. This clone's antigen is unknown. No much larger clone is present one base from it, and per-base qualities are unavailable. This sample is part of a study of metastatic and nonmetastatic thyroid tumors (dated by TCRdb to 2018 to 2020). At the level of the whole study: Repertoires from peripheral blood and from tumor or nodule tissue samples of malignant and benign thyroid patients were compared. The research as a whole found: In both blood and tumor samples, TCR beta diversity was reported to be significantly higher in malignant tumors than in benign nodules.

Library construction relied on PCR. Sequencing instrument: Illumina HiSeq 4000. High-throughput sequencing was used to profile the TCR beta-chain CDR3 region of every patient. The original pipeline was this. CDR3 differences across clinicopathological groups were used to build a classifier for discriminating distant-metastatic papillary thyroid cancer patients. Repertoire diversity was assessed with the Shannon index, and tumor-blood repertoire similarity with the Morisita-Horn index. TCRdb cleaned the public reads at Q25 with fastp, built clones with MiXCR and kept in-frame beta chains. TCRdb, not the original authors, processed these V and J calls. The sample table holds about 30,000 clones, of which 11% were seen once. The biggest ten clones account for approximately 15% of the sample. No patient had received any treatment before thyroid surgery. Using T-cell receptor beta sequencing, the researchers looked back retrospectively at clinical samples from patients, gathered between about 2012 and 2018.

The CDR3 has 15 amino acids, counting the end cysteine and phenylalanine. Just CDR3 DNA is preserved here, 45 bases in frame from base 1. V is pruned by 1 base and J by 9 bases, leaving 11 bases of the junction without a gene match. Looking up the germline V gene (reference sequence) yields CDR1 GTSNPN and CDR2 SVGIG. The chain is encoded by TRBV30 joined to TRBJ2-3, with 9 junctional bases fitting TRBD2. The sample consisted of blood. The clonotype was recovered from a female donor with papillary thyroid cancer or a benign thyroid nodule (not recorded which). Some clones in this sample may be carry-over from other donors' samples. For the CDR3, the sequence is CAWSAAGGEGRTQYF. The bases read TGTGCCTGGAGTGCAGCGGGAGGTGAAGGTCGGACGCAGTATTTT.